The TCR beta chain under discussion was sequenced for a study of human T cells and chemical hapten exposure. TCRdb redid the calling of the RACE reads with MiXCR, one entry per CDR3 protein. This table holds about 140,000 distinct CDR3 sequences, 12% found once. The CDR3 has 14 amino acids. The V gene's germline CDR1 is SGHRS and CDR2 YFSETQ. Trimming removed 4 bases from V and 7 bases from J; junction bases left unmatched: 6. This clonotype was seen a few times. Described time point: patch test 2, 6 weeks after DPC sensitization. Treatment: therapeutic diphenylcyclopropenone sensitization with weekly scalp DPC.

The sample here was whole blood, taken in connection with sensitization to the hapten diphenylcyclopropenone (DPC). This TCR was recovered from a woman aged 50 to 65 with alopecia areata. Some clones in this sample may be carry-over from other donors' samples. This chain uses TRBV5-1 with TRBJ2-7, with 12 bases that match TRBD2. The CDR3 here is CASSRTSGVLEQYF. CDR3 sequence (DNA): TGCGCCAGCAGCCGGACTAGCGGGGTCCTAGAGCAGTACTTC.